This entry is about one T cell receptor (beta chain). Its antigen is not known. The CDR3 totals 14 residues. V shed 5 bases, J shed 6 bases, and the junction held 5 bases outside the gene matches. CDR1 and CDR2 from the germline V gene are MNHNY and SVGAGI (reference sequence). The source of the sample is a study of siplizumab effects on memory and regulatory T cells. Roughly 99,000 TCR templates underwent assay in each sample. TCRdb's table, derived via immunoSEQ multiplex PCR, lists solely in-frame clones and lacks some. The sample carries under 130,000 clones, about 93% recorded once. Notes on the study in general: Whether proliferating Tregs in siplizumab cultures suppress was not functionally confirmed. Major contributors to the alloresponse seemed to be naive T cells, which also appeared more diverse than memory cells. In siplizumab conditions, mappable alloreactive CD4+ clones averaged approximately 69% Treg-derived, against 25% to 30% in controls.

Sequencing used CD4+ T cells sorted from blood. This chain connects TRBV6-6 to TRBJ1-5; 9 bases align to TRBD1. This receptor was obtained from a human donor in good health. CDR3 DNA: TGTGCCAGCAGTCCAACAGGGGGCGGTCAGCCCCAGCATTTT. Amino acid sequence: CASSPTGGGQPQHF.